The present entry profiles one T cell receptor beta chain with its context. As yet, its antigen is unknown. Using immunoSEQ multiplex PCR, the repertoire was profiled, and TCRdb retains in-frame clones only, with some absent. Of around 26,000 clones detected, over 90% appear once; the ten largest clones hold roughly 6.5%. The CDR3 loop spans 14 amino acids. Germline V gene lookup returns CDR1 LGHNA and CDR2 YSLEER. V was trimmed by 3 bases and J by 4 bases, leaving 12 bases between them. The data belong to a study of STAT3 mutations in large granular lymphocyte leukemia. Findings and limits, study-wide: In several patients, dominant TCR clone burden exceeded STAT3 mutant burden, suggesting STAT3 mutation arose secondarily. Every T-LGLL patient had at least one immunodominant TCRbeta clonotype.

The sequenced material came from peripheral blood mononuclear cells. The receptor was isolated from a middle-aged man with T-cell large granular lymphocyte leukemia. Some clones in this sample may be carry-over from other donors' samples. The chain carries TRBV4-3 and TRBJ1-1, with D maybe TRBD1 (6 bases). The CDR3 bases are TGCGCCAGCAGCCAGGGAACAGGGATCACTGAAGCTTTCTTT. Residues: CASSQGTGITEAFF.